The T cell receptor beta chain described here comes from a study of T-cell reconstitution after alpha-beta-depleted transplantation in children. This CDR3 is built from 15 residues. Germline V gene sequence: CDR1 MNHEY, CDR2 SMNVEV (reference sequence). Unique molecular identifiers were used to barcode this TCRbeta library. TCRdb fed the PCR reads into MiXCR, producing one record per CDR3 protein. The repertoire holds about 340,000 distinct CDR3 sequences, with approximately 10% as singletons. As regards this clonotype: A junction boundary mismatches the germline segment, possibly from a read error.

This clonotype originated in a human donor who donated a stem cell graft to a child with acute lymphoblastic leukemia. The material was PBMCs from the stem cell graft donor, obtained from the stem cell graft. The chain has TRBV27 and TRBJ2-1; TRBD2 matches 8 bases. The chain's CDR3 is CASSLSAGEYNEQFF. The CDR3, as DNA: TGTGCCAGCAGTCTATCAGCGGGAGAATACAATGAGCAGTTCTTC.